The 2 T cell receptor beta chains below all came from one sample that was sequenced in a study of T cell responses to AZD1222 COVID-19 vaccine (dated by TCRdb to the early 2020s). Libraries were built with the immunoSEQ multiplex PCR assay. Held by TCRdb, this immuneACCESS table contains in-frame sequences only and omits some clones. Under half of the omission traces to an unresolved V gene where checked; the cause of the rest is unknown. The sample includes about 150,000 clones, with about 91% observed a single time. Approximately 16% of the sample is in the top ten clones. The meaning of the sample's time point label: baseline before first vaccination. The sample here was peripheral blood, taken on day 0 of AZD1222 vaccination. The source is an adult in good health.

V and J are TRBV5-1 and TRBJ2-7, with 8 bases identical to TRBD2. V was pared by 4 bases and J by 3 bases, with 9 bases of the junction left unmatched. The length of the CDR3 is 15 residues. Germline loops: CDR1 SGHRS, CDR2 YFSETQ. The chain's CDR3 is CASSLSTGGDYEQYF. The DNA of the CDR3 is TGCGCCAGCAGCCTCTCCACCGGGGGGGACTACGAGCAGTACTTC.

The chain uses TRBV15 and TRBJ2-1, with D perhaps assigned TRBD1 or TRBD2 (5 bases each). This CDR3 spans 14 amino acids. Trimming took off 5 bases at V and 10 bases at J, with 18 bases between the two ends. CDR1 and CDR2 from the germline V gene are LNHNV and YYDKDF (reference sequence). The CDR3 coding sequence is TGTGCCACCAGCCCCGGGACCGTCAAGGGGGAGCAGTTCTTC. Its protein is CATSPGTVKGEQFF.